This is a list of T cell receptor beta chains from one sample in a study of cytomegalovirus exposure and HLA in healthy donors. Assay used: immunoSEQ multiplex PCR; TCRdb lists only in-frame clones, some missing. This sample carries approximately 200,000 clones, around 81% of them seen once, and the ten largest clones take 1.5% to 2%. Specimen: PBMCs. The receptors come from a young man in good health and CMV-seronegative. Both conserved end residues are part of each CDR3. Each record gives: D gene, clone size, J gene, V gene, CDR3 protein, CDR3 DNA. A D gene is named only where the DNA matches it firmly. Size is stated for part of the rows, as once, few or many counts, or as a class when the clone is expanded.

d_gene: -
abundance: -
j_gene: TRBJ1-6
v_gene: TRBV2
CDR3aa: CASSYLLGDSPLHF
CDR3nt: TGTGCCAGCAGCTACCTCCTCGGGGATTCACCCCTCCACTTT

d_gene: -
abundance: -
j_gene: TRBJ1-5
v_gene: TRBV28
CDR3aa: CASSLLGNQPQHF
CDR3nt: TGTGCCAGCAGCCTACTGGGCAATCAGCCCCAGCATTTT

d_gene: -
abundance: -
j_gene: TRBJ1-1
v_gene: TRBV6-4
CDR3aa: CASSDTGNTEAFF
CDR3nt: TGTGCCAGCAGTGATACGGGAAACACTGAAGCTTTCTTT

d_gene: TRBD1
abundance: -
j_gene: TRBJ1-3
v_gene: TRBV10-2
CDR3aa: CASSRGLDGNTIYF
CDR3nt: TGCGCCAGCAGCAGGGGGCTCGATGGAAACACCATATATTTT

d_gene: TRBD2
abundance: -
j_gene: TRBJ2-3
v_gene: TRBV11-2
CDR3aa: CASSLASGRVADTQYF
CDR3nt: TGTGCCAGCAGCTTAGCGAGCGGGAGAGTCGCAGATACGCAGTATTTT

d_gene: -
abundance: -
j_gene: TRBJ2-7
v_gene: TRBV20-1
CDR3aa: CSGQRSYEQYF
CDR3nt: TGCAGTGGTCAGCGGTCCTACGAGCAGTACTTC

d_gene: -
abundance: -
j_gene: TRBJ1-5
v_gene: TRBV2
CDR3aa: CASSLIRVSQPQHF
CDR3nt: TGTGCCAGCAGTTTAATCAGGGTTAGTCAGCCCCAGCATTTT

d_gene: TRBD2
abundance: -
j_gene: TRBJ2-7
v_gene: TRBV5-6
CDR3aa: CASSSGGRPTYEQYF
CDR3nt: TGTGCCAGCAGCTCAGGCGGGAGGCCTACCTACGAGCAGTACTTC

d_gene: -
abundance: -
j_gene: TRBJ2-1
v_gene: TRBV19
CDR3aa: CASSKQRSSYNEQFF
CDR3nt: TGTGCCAGTAGTAAACAGCGGAGCTCCTACAATGAGCAGTTCTTC

d_gene: TRBD2
abundance: few
j_gene: TRBJ2-4
v_gene: TRBV7-6
CDR3aa: CASSLGGVAGAKNIQYF
CDR3nt: TGTGCCAGCAGCTTAGGCGGGGTAGCGGGAGCCAAAAACATTCAGTACTTC

d_gene: -
abundance: -
j_gene: TRBJ2-3
v_gene: TRBV5-4
CDR3aa: CASSLDRGSTDTQYF
CDR3nt: TGTGCCAGCAGCTTGGACCGCGGGAGCACAGATACGCAGTATTTT

d_gene: TRBD1
abundance: -
j_gene: TRBJ1-2
v_gene: TRBV30
CDR3aa: CAWSFTGGSYTF
CDR3nt: TGTGCCTGGAGTTTCACAGGGGGGAGCTACACCTTC

d_gene: -
abundance: -
j_gene: TRBJ2-1
v_gene: TRBV30
CDR3aa: CAWSVQVYYNEQFF
CDR3nt: TGTGCCTGGAGTGTACAGGTGTACTACAATGAGCAGTTCTTC

d_gene: -
abundance: -
j_gene: TRBJ2-7
v_gene: TRBV4-1
CDR3aa: CASSLRGTSLHEQYF
CDR3nt: TGCGCCAGCAGCCTCAGGGGGACTAGTCTTCACGAGCAGTACTTC

d_gene: TRBD1
abundance: -
j_gene: TRBJ1-3
v_gene: TRBV9
CDR3aa: CASSADRGLGNTIYF
CDR3nt: TGTGCCAGCAGCGCGGACAGGGGGCTCGGAAACACCATATATTTT

d_gene: -
abundance: -
j_gene: TRBJ2-1
v_gene: TRBV7-3
CDR3aa: CASSPRASYNEQFF
CDR3nt: TGTGCCAGCAGCCCCAGGGCCTCCTACAATGAGCAGTTCTTC

d_gene: -
abundance: -
j_gene: TRBJ1-5
v_gene: TRBV19
CDR3aa: CASTTGNQPQHF
CDR3nt: TGTGCCAGTACGACAGGCAATCAGCCCCAGCATTTT

d_gene: -
abundance: -
j_gene: TRBJ1-1
v_gene: TRBV7-9
CDR3aa: CASSLVAAGEAFF
CDR3nt: TGCGCCAGCAGCTTAGTCGCGGCGGGAGAAGCTTTCTTT

d_gene: TRBD1
abundance: -
j_gene: TRBJ1-5
v_gene: TRBV27
CDR3aa: CASRPRTGDQPQHF
CDR3nt: TGTGCCAGCAGGCCTAGGACAGGGGATCAGCCCCAGCATTTT

d_gene: TRBD1
abundance: few
j_gene: TRBJ2-7
v_gene: TRBV9
CDR3aa: CASSERQGTYEQYF
CDR3nt: TGTGCCAGCAGCGAGAGACAGGGTACGTACGAGCAGTACTTC

d_gene: -
abundance: -
j_gene: TRBJ1-1
v_gene: TRBV19
CDR3aa: CASLDWNTEAFF
CDR3nt: TGTGCCAGCTTAGACTGGAACACTGAAGCTTTCTTT

d_gene: -
abundance: -
j_gene: TRBJ2-7
v_gene: TRBV27
CDR3aa: CASSLSAGHSVSYEQYF
CDR3nt: TGTGCCAGCAGTTTATCTGCCGGACATTCAGTCTCCTACGAGCAGTACTTC

d_gene: TRBD1
abundance: -
j_gene: TRBJ2-3
v_gene: TRBV5-4
CDR3aa: CASSLWGTGVADTQYF
CDR3nt: TGTGCCAGCAGCTTGTGGGGGACAGGGGTTGCAGATACGCAGTATTTT

d_gene: TRBD2
abundance: -
j_gene: TRBJ2-1
v_gene: TRBV5-1
CDR3aa: CASSVTLAGAYNEQFF
CDR3nt: TGCGCCAGCAGTGTTACGCTAGCGGGAGCCTACAATGAGCAGTTCTTC

d_gene: TRBD2
abundance: -
j_gene: TRBJ2-7
v_gene: TRBV29-1
CDR3aa: CSVLLAEYEQYF
CDR3nt: TGCAGCGTTCTCCTAGCGGAGTACGAGCAGTACTTC

d_gene: TRBD1
abundance: -
j_gene: TRBJ2-7
v_gene: TRBV6-5
CDR3aa: CATTGGGEQYF
CDR3nt: TGTGCCACGACAGGGGGCGGCGAGCAGTACTTC

d_gene: TRBD2
abundance: -
j_gene: TRBJ2-5
v_gene: TRBV5-1
CDR3aa: CASSPARLASETQYF
CDR3nt: TGCGCCAGCAGCCCCGCGAGACTAGCGTCAGAGACCCAGTACTTC

d_gene: TRBD2
abundance: once
j_gene: TRBJ2-7
v_gene: TRBV14
CDR3aa: CASSPTGGTKKYF
CDR3nt: TGTGCCAGCAGCCCGACGGGGGGGACGAAAAAATACTTC

d_gene: TRBD1
abundance: few
j_gene: TRBJ2-7
v_gene: TRBV6-1
CDR3aa: CASRDRGLRYEQYF
CDR3nt: TGTGCCAGCAGAGACAGGGGGCTGCGTTACGAGCAGTACTTC

d_gene: -
abundance: -
j_gene: TRBJ2-3
v_gene: TRBV6-1
CDR3aa: CASSERRGAGSLRDTQYF
CDR3nt: TGTGCCAGCAGTGAAAGACGCGGGGCGGGGTCGCTACGAGATACGCAGTATTTT

d_gene: -
abundance: -
j_gene: TRBJ1-1
v_gene: TRBV28
CDR3aa: CASRPAGLRRAFF
CDR3nt: TGTGCCAGCCGCCCCGCGGGACTGCGAAGAGCTTTCTTT

d_gene: TRBD2
abundance: -
j_gene: TRBJ2-7
v_gene: TRBV10-3
CDR3aa: CAISESTSGGSYEQYF
CDR3nt: TGTGCCATCAGTGAGTCGACTAGCGGGGGCTCCTACGAGCAGTACTTC

d_gene: -
abundance: -
j_gene: TRBJ2-1
v_gene: TRBV7-3
CDR3aa: CASSPLHSPYNEQFF
CDR3nt: TGTGCCAGCAGCCCTCTGCACAGTCCATACAATGAGCAGTTCTTC

d_gene: -
abundance: many
j_gene: TRBJ2-2
v_gene: TRBV7-9
CDR3aa: CASSWTEGDTGELFF
CDR3nt: TGTGCCAGCAGTTGGACAGAGGGGGACACCGGGGAGCTGTTTTTT

d_gene: TRBD1
abundance: -
j_gene: TRBJ2-1
v_gene: TRBV30
CDR3aa: CAWSVRDRGSRNEQFF
CDR3nt: TGTGCCTGGAGTGTTCGCGACAGGGGATCGAGAAATGAGCAGTTCTTC

d_gene: -
abundance: -
j_gene: TRBJ2-3
v_gene: TRBV4-1
CDR3aa: CASSQEGQPSTDTQYF
CDR3nt: TGCGCCAGCAGCCAGGAGGGACAGCCTAGCACAGATACGCAGTATTTT

d_gene: -
abundance: -
j_gene: TRBJ2-7
v_gene: TRBV21-1
CDR3aa: CASSTPRGTGESGGSYEQYF
CDR3nt: TGTGCCAGCAGCACCCCGAGGGGGACAGGGGAAAGTGGAGGATCCTACGAGCAGTACTTC

d_gene: -
abundance: -
j_gene: TRBJ2-7
v_gene: TRBV4-1
CDR3aa: CASSQDRGLTYEQYF
CDR3nt: TGCGCCAGCAGCCAAGATAGGGGACTGACCTACGAGCAGTACTTC

d_gene: -
abundance: -
j_gene: TRBJ2-7
v_gene: TRBV6-5
CDR3aa: CASSLGHRSAEQYF
CDR3nt: TGTGCCAGCAGCTTGGGACACCGGTCGGCCGAGCAGTACTTC

d_gene: -
abundance: -
j_gene: TRBJ1-2
v_gene: TRBV9
CDR3aa: CASSVGAFDGYTF
CDR3nt: TGTGCCAGCAGCGTAGGCGCCTTCGATGGCTACACCTTC

d_gene: -
abundance: -
j_gene: TRBJ2-3
v_gene: TRBV19
CDR3aa: CASSIDLLVVTDTQYF
CDR3nt: TGTGCCAGTAGTATAGATCTACTGGTCGTCACAGATACGCAGTATTTT

d_gene: TRBD2
abundance: -
j_gene: TRBJ2-1
v_gene: TRBV27
CDR3aa: CASRKSGIFSNEQFF
CDR3nt: TGTGCCAGCAGGAAAAGCGGGATCTTTAGCAATGAGCAGTTCTTC

d_gene: TRBD1
abundance: -
j_gene: TRBJ2-7
v_gene: TRBV27
CDR3aa: CASSSQEPGQGAWSSYEQYF
CDR3nt: TGTGCCAGCAGTTCCCAAGAACCGGGACAGGGGGCGTGGAGCTCCTACGAGCAGTACTTC